The 32 T cell receptor beta chains presented below share a single source sample, sequenced in a study of shared clonotypes between healthy human individuals. Profiling relied on immunoSEQ multiplex PCR, and the TCRdb table lists in-frame clones only, not all of them. The repertoire holds approximately 500,000 clones, with about four fifths as singletons. The sequenced material came from PBMCs. These receptor sequences come from a woman aged 40-49 years in good health. Some clones in this sample may be carry-over from other donors' samples.

The V gene is TRBV6-1, the J gene TRBJ2-3; TRBD1 aligns across 7 bases. CDR3 size: 13 residues. The germline CDR1 and CDR2 sequences are MNHNS and SASEGT. V lost 8 bases to trimming and J lost 0 bases; unmatched junction nucleotides: 2. The CDR3 region is CASGTASTDTQYF. The DNA of the CDR3 is TGTGCCAGCGGGACAGCTAGCACAGATACGCAGTATTTT.

This chain links TRBV6-5 with TRBJ2-2; D possibly corresponds to TRBD2 (7 bases). CDR1 and CDR2 from the germline V gene are MNHEY and SVGAGI. The V and J ends lost 2 bases and 9 bases respectively, with 19 bases between them. The CDR3 covers 16 residues. Here the CDR3 reads CASSYGGRESFRELFF. CDR3 nucleotides: TGTGCCAGCAGTTACGGGGGGCGGGAGAGCTTCCGGGAGCTGTTTTTT.

This clone was observed once. V gene TRBV10-3 combines with J gene TRBJ1-1; D is uncertain. CDR1 is ENHRY and CDR2 is SYGVKD in the germline V gene. The V gene lost 10 bases and the J gene lost 0 bases, with 12 bases spanning the gap. CDR3 length equals 13 residues. The CDR3 protein is CATVAGLNTEAFF. In DNA form, the CDR3 reads TGTGCCACAGTGGCGGGTCTGAACACTGAAGCTTTCTTT.

This clone occurred a few times. This sequence joins TRBV30 and TRBJ2-7; D gene unclear. The CDR3 consists of 13 residues. The V gene lost 2 bases and the J gene lost 3 bases, with 11 bases spanning the gap. Per germline, CDR1 GTSNPN and CDR2 SVGIG (reference sequence). The CDR3, as DNA: TGTGCCTGGAGTTCCGGCAGTTACTACGAGCAGTACTTC. Its translation is CAWSSGSYYEQYF.

The chain combines TRBV28 with TRBJ1-6, with a weak D call TRBD1 (5 bases). Trimming took 5 bases from V and 13 from J, leaving 12 bases between them. The CDR3 runs 12 residues. Germline assignment: CDR1 MDHEN and CDR2 SYDVKM. DNA for the CDR3: TGTGCCAGCAGTCGGGTGGGGGGGCCCCTCCACTTT. This codes for CASSRVGGPLHF. Drawing the rest from reference TRBV28 and TRBJ1-6, the complete variable domain is DVKVTQSSRYLVKRTGEKVFLECVQDMDHENMFWYRQDPGLGLRLIYFSYDVKMKEKGDIPEGYSVSREKKERFSLILESASTNQTSMYLCASSRVGGPLHFGNGTRLTVT.

This clone was seen once. J is TRBJ2-7 and V is TRBV19, with D possibly being TRBD1 (7 bases). Trimming took 4 bases from V and 2 from J, leaving 15 bases between them. The length of the CDR3 is 15 residues. Looked up from germline, CDR1 is LNHDA and CDR2 is SQIVND (reference sequence). CDR3 loop: CASSTQGGPPYEQYF. CDR3 DNA: TGTGCCAGTAGTACGCAGGGGGGACCTCCCTACGAGCAGTACTTC.

The V gene is TRBV19, the J gene TRBJ1-5, with TRBD1 matching 8 bases. The trim removed 6 bases at V and 6 bases at J, leaving 13 bases unmatched. The CDR3 loop spans 16 amino acids. The germline V gene has CDR1 LNHDA and CDR2 SQIVND (reference sequence). The CDR3 bases are TGTGCCAGTAGCCCCGCCCATACAGGGGGTTTTCAGCCCCAGCATTTT. Its translation is CASSPAHTGGFQPQHF.

The chain recombines TRBV7-9 with TRBJ1-2; 9 bases map to TRBD1. V lost 5 bases and J lost 8; bases outside the gene matches: 6. Germline assignment: CDR1 SEHNR and CDR2 FQNEAQ (reference sequence). The length of the CDR3 is 13 residues. CDR3 region: CASSPGQGIGYTF. DNA of the CDR3: TGTGCCAGCAGCCCGGGACAGGGAATAGGCTACACCTTC.

The chain is built from TRBV5-1 and TRBJ2-5; 11 nucleotides align to TRBD2. J lost 5 bases, V lost 4 bases, and 7 bases had no gene match. This CDR3 has 15 amino acids. Germline lookup yields CDR1 SGHRS and CDR2 YFSETQ. The CDR3 region is CASSNLAGGPETQYF. CDR3 bases: TGCGCCAGCAGCAACCTAGCGGGGGGACCGGAGACCCAGTACTTC.

This clone was observed a few times. The chain carries TRBV6-4 and TRBJ2-3, with 14 bases identical to TRBD2. Trimming took 4 bases from V and 6 from J; bases not matched to a gene: 3. The CDR3 has 15 residues. Germline-derived CDR1 and CDR2 are MRHNA and SNTAGT. CDR3 sequence (DNA): TGTGCCAGCAGTGCCGGGACTAGCGGGAGTGATACGCAGTATTTT. Protein sequence: CASSAGTSGSDTQYF.

V gene TRBV12-5 combines with J gene TRBJ2-3; 10 nucleotides line up with TRBD2. In germline, CDR1 is LGHNT, CDR2 FRNRAP. The V and J ends lost 3 bases and 2 bases, in that order; junction bases with no gene match: 8. The CDR3 covers 17 residues. CDR3: CASGFLGLAEDTDTQYF. The CDR3 bases are TGTGCTAGTGGTTTCCTCGGACTAGCGGAAGACACAGATACGCAGTATTTT.

The J gene is TRBJ2-1, the V gene TRBV5-1, with 7 bases that match TRBD2. Germline V gene data show CDR1 as SGHRS and CDR2 as YFSETQ. Trimming took 4 bases from V and 5 from J; bases not matched to a gene: 9. The CDR3 consists of 15 residues. The CDR3: CASSHSSGANNEQFF. In DNA form, the CDR3 reads TGCGCCAGCAGCCACTCTAGCGGAGCAAACAATGAGCAGTTCTTC.

This chain joins TRBV5-1 and TRBJ1-4; a weak D match, TRBD1 (5 bases). CDR1 is SGHRS and CDR2 is YFSETQ in the germline V gene. The germline V and J ends were trimmed by 4 bases and 5 bases, with 18 bases remaining between them. This CDR3 has 16 residues. The DNA for the CDR3 is TGCGCCAGCAGCCGCCTCTCGAGGGGATTAAATGAAAAACTGTTTTTT. Protein product: CASSRLSRGLNEKLFF.

The chain carries TRBV28 and TRBJ2-2; weak D call: TRBD1 (6 bases). CDR1 and CDR2 (germline): MDHEN, SYDVKM. V dropped 6 bases and J dropped 7 bases, with 12 bases sitting between them. This CDR3 has 13 amino acids. This CDR3 is CASRTGLVGELFF. As DNA, the CDR3 is TGTGCCAGCAGAACAGGGTTAGTCGGGGAGCTGTTTTTT.

The chain couples TRBV10-3 to TRBJ2-3; D may be TRBD1 (5 bases). The ends were cut back, 3 bases at V and 3 bases at J, with 10 bases in the middle. This CDR3 region has 14 residues. Germline V lookup: CDR1 ENHRY, CDR2 SYGVKD. This CDR3 is CAISDRDLTDTQYF. CDR3 sequence (DNA): TGTGCCATCAGTGACAGGGATCTGACAGATACGCAGTATTTT.

The V and J genes are TRBV7-9 and TRBJ1-2; D remains unclear. The CDR3 runs to 12 residues. Trimming cost V 1 base and J 7 bases, with 7 bases left between them. Germline V lookup: CDR1 SEHNR, CDR2 FQNEAQ (reference sequence). The CDR3 is CASSLGGAGYTF. The CDR3 DNA is TGTGCCAGCAGCTTAGGGGGTGCTGGCTACACCTTC.

The table lists this clone with a few counts. The chain has TRBV4-1 and TRBJ1-3, with TRBD1 matching over 8 bases. Looked up from germline, CDR1 is MGHRA and CDR2 is YSYEKL. This CDR3 comprises 15 residues. Trimming at V came to 4 bases and at J to 2 bases, leaving 4 bases not matched to a gene. CDR3 in DNA: TGCGCCAGCAGCCGCGGACAGGGTACTGGAAACACCATATATTTT. Translating gives CASSRGQGTGNTIYF.

The chain combines TRBV2 with TRBJ2-3; tentative D call: TRBD1 (5 bases). The CDR3 runs to 17 residues. The V end was cut by 5 bases, the J end by 1 base, with 19 bases between. Germline V lookup: CDR1 SNHLY, CDR2 FYNNEI. The CDR3 DNA reads TGTGCCAGCAGTCGTCGACTTACTGCCAGGGGCACAGATACGCAGTATTTT. As protein: CASSRRLTARGTDTQYF.

The chain has TRBV5-1 and TRBJ2-5, with D perhaps TRBD1 (6 bases). V was trimmed by 4 bases and J by 4 bases, leaving 11 bases between them. This CDR3 region has 13 residues. The germline V gene has CDR1 SGHRS and CDR2 YFSETQ. CDR3: CASSGGWGETQYF. In DNA, the CDR3 is TGCGCCAGCAGCGGGGGCTGGGGAGAGACCCAGTACTTC.

The chain employs TRBV19 and TRBJ2-6, with D hard to call. In germline, CDR1 is LNHDA, CDR2 SQIVND (reference sequence). The V gene lost 1 base and the J gene lost 0 bases, with 13 bases spanning the gap. The CDR3 covers 18 residues. As DNA, the CDR3 is TGTGCCAGTAGTATAGGTGTCCTGATCAGCTCTGGGGCCAACGTCCTGACTTTC. Protein product: CASSIGVLISSGANVLTF.

The chain links TRBV18 to TRBJ1-1; D ambiguous. This CDR3 spans 13 amino acids. CDR1 and CDR2 from the germline V gene are KGHSH and LQKENI. V was cut by 3 bases and J by 7 bases, with 12 bases left in between. The CDR3 protein is CASSPWETLEAFF. The DNA for the CDR3 is TGTGCCAGCTCACCTTGGGAGACCCTTGAAGCTTTCTTT.

The rearrangement links TRBV5-1 to TRBJ2-7; 10 nucleotides match TRBD1. This CDR3 comprises 16 residues. Trimming took 5 bases from V and 5 from J; bases not matched to a gene: 13. CDR1 and CDR2 from the germline V gene are SGHRS and YFSETQ. The CDR3 region is CASSTGRGQGTHEQYF. CDR3 in DNA: TGCGCCAGCAGTACTGGTCGGGGACAGGGGACGCACGAGCAGTACTTC.

This clone has just one count. V is TRBV19 and J is TRBJ2-3, with a possible D match to TRBD2 (5 bases). V lost 4 bases to trimming and J lost 3 bases, with 17 bases between them. Germline assignment: CDR1 LNHDA and CDR2 SQIVND (reference sequence). The CDR3 sequence is 16 residues long. The CDR3 sequence: CASSTGGGLATDTQYF. The CDR3 DNA follows: TGTGCCAGTAGTACTGGTGGCGGACTGGCAACAGATACGCAGTATTTT.

This clone was observed once. The genes are TRBV7-8 and TRBJ2-7; 11 bases are a match to TRBD1. V was clipped by 3 bases and J by 3 bases; unmatched bases: 7. The CDR3 covers 16 residues. Germline V gene sequence: CDR1 SGHVS, CDR2 FQNEAQ. CDR3 protein: CASSFGPGTGGYEQYF. In DNA form, the CDR3 reads TGTGCCAGCAGCTTTGGGCCCGGGACAGGGGGCTACGAGCAGTACTTC.

This chain joins TRBV2 and TRBJ2-7, with D possibly being TRBD2 (5 bases). This CDR3 region has 14 residues. V shed 3 bases and J shed 0 bases, with 9 bases lying between them. Germline V gene lookup returns CDR1 SNHLY and CDR2 FYNNEI. The CDR3 bases are TGTGCCAGCAGTGATAGCGTTAGCTCCTACGAGCAGTACTTC. This sequence encodes CASSDSVSSYEQYF.

There are a few counts of this clone. The chain recombines TRBV30 with TRBJ2-5, with TRBD2 matching over 12 bases. The end of the DNA is better explained by TRBJ2-7, so the J call may be wrong. CDR1 is GTSNPN, CDR2 SVGIG, per germline (reference sequence). This CDR3 is built from 19 residues. This CDR3 reads CACRQDRLAGVLQTYEQYF. The DNA of the CDR3 is TGTGCCTGCCGGCAGGATCGACTAGCGGGAGTTCTACAAACCTACGAGCAGTACTTC.

The rearrangement joins TRBV10-2 to TRBJ2-1; D might be TRBD2 (5 bases). Trimming cost V 2 bases and J 7 bases, with 9 bases left between them. Germline-derived CDR1 and CDR2 are WSHSY and SAAADI. CDR3 length: 13 amino acids. The CDR3: CASSEEGWNEQFF. The CDR3 region has the DNA TGCGCCAGCAGTGAGGAGGGATGGAATGAGCAGTTCTTC.

To note about this clone: Other DNA sequences in the same sample also yield this CDR3. This chain joins TRBV9 and TRBJ2-1; D might be TRBD1 (5 bases). Per germline, CDR1 SGDLS and CDR2 YYNGEE. This CDR3 contains 14 residues. The ends were cut back, 0 bases at V and 3 bases at J, with 7 bases in the middle. The CDR3 DNA reads as TGTGCCAGCAGCGTAGGGGGCCGCTACAATGAGCAGTTCTTC. This codes for CASSVGGRYNEQFF.

In this sample, this clone turned up a few times. The chain joins TRBV25-1 to TRBJ2-7, with 8 positions matching TRBD2. Trimming at V came to 8 bases and at J to 0 bases, leaving 6 bases not matched to a gene. The CDR3 runs to 14 residues. Germline V CDR1 and CDR2: MGHDK, SYGVNS. The CDR3 spells CASGRGGNSYEQYF. DNA for the CDR3: TGTGCCAGCGGGCGCGGGGGGAACTCCTACGAGCAGTACTTC.

The chain is built from TRBV7-6 and TRBJ2-1; the match to TRBD2 covers 12 bases. There are 16 residues in the CDR3. J was trimmed by 8 bases and V by 5 bases; bases with no gene match: 10. Germline CDR1 is SGHVS and CDR2 is FNYEAQ. The CDR3 region has the DNA TGTGCCAGCAGCATACGGACTAGCGGGAAGATGTATGAGCAGTTCTTC. Its translation: CASSIRTSGKMYEQFF.

This chain connects TRBV30 to TRBJ1-1, with a weak D call TRBD1 (6 bases). Germline CDR1 is GTSNPN and CDR2 is SVGIG (reference sequence). CDR3 length equals 14 residues. Trimming took 1 base from V and 4 from J, leaving 13 bases between them. CDR3 sequence reads: CAWSAWEGGTEAFF. CDR3 nucleotides: TGTGCCTGGAGTGCGTGGGAGGGGGGCACTGAAGCTTTCTTT.

V usage is TRBV2 and J usage is TRBJ2-1; 7 bases are a match to TRBD2. V trimming: 8 bases; J trimming: 13 bases; junction bases outside the gene matches: 2. This CDR3 region has 9 residues. Germline lookup yields CDR1 SNHLY and CDR2 FYNNEI. CDR3 in amino acids: CASGLEQFF. In nucleotides, the CDR3 is TGTGCCAGCGGACTAGAACAGTTCTTC.